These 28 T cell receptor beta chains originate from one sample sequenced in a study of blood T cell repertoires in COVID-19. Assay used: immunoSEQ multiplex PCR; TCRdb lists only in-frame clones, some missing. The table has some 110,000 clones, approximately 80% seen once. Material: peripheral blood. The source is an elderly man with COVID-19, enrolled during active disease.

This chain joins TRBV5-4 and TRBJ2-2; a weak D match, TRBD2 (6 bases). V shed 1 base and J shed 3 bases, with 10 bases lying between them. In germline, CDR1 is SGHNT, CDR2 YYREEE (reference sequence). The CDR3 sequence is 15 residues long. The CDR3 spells CASSLQSGYTGELFF. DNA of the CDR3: TGTGCCAGCAGCTTGCAAAGCGGGTACACCGGGGAGCTGTTTTTT.

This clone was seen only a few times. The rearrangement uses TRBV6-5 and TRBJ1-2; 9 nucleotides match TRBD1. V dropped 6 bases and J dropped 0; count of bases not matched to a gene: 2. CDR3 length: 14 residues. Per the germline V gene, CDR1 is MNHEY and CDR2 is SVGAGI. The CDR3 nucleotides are TGTGCCAGCAGAGGGACAGGGCCTAACTATGGCTACACCTTC. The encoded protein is CASRGTGPNYGYTF.

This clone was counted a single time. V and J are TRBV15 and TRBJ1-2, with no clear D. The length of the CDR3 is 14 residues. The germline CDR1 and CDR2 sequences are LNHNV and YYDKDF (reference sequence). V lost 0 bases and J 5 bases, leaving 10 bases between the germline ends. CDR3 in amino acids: CATSRDLRGYGYTF. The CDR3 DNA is TGTGCCACCAGCAGAGATCTGCGGGGATATGGCTACACCTTC.

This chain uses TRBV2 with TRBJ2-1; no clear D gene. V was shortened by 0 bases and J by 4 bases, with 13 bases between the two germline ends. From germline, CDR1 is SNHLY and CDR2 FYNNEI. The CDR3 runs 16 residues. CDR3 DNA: TGTGCCAGCAGTGAAGCCCCGGAAAGGCGGTACAATGAGCAGTTCTTC. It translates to CASSEAPERRYNEQFF.

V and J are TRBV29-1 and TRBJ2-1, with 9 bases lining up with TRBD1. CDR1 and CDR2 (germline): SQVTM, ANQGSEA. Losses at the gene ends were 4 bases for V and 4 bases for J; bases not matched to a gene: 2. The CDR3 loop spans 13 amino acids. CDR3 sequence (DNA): TGCAGCGTTGTGGGGACAGGGTACAATGAGCAGTTCTTC. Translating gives CSVVGTGYNEQFF.

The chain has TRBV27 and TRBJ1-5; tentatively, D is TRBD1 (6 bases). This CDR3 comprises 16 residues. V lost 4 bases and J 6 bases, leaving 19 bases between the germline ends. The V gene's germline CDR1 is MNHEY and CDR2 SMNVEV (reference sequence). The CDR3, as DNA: TGTGCCAGCAGTTCAACAGGGACGTGGTCCGTTCAGCCCCAGCATTTT. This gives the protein CASSSTGTWSVQPQHF.

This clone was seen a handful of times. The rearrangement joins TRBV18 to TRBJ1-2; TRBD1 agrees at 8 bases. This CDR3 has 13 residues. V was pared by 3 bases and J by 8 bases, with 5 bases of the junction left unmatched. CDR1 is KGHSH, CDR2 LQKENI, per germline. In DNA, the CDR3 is TGTGCCAGCTCACCGGACAGGGACTTGGGCTACACCTTC. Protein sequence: CASSPDRDLGYTF.

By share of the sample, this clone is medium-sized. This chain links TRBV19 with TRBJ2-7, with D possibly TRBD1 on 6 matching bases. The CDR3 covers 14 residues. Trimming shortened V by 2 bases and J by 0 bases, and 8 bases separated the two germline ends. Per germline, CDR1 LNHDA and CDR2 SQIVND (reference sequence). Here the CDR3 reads CASSIQGISYEQYF. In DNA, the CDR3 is TGTGCCAGTAGTATACAGGGGATCTCCTACGAGCAGTACTTC. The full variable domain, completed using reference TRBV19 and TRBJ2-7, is DGGITQSPKYLFRKEGQNVTLSCEQNLNHDAMYWYRQDPGQGLRLIYYSQIVNDFQKGDIAEGYSVSREKKESFPLTVTSAQKNPTAFYLCASSIQGISYEQYFGPGTRLTVT.

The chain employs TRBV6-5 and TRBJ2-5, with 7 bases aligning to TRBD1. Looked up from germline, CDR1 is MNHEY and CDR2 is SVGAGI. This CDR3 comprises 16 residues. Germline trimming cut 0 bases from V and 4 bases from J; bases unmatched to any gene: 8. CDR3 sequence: CASSYSEQGSGETQYF. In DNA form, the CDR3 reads TGTGCCAGCAGTTACTCCGAACAGGGGAGCGGAGAGACCCAGTACTTC.

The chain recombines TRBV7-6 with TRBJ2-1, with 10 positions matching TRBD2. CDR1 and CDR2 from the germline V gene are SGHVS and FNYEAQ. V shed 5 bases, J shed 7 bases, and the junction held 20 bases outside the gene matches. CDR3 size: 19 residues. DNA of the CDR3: TGTGCCAGCAGCAAGGACTTAACCTTGGTAGCGGGAGGAATTAATGAGCAGTTCTTC. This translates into CASSKDLTLVAGGINEQFF.

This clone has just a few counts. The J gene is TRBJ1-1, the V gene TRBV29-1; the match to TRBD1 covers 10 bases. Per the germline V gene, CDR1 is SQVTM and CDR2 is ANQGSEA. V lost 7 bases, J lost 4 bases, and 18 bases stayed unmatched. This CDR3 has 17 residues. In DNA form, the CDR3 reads TGCAGCGGGACCGGAGGGGACAGGGGAGCAAGTGCCACTGAAGCTTTCTTT. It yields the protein CSGTGGDRGASATEAFF.

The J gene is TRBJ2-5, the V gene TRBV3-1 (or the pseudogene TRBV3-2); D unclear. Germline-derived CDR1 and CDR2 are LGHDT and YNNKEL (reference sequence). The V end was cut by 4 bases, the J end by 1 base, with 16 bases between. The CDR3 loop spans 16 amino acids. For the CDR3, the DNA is TGTGCCAGCAGCCCGGCCTCCTACACAGTCCAAGAGACCCAGTACTTC. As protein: CASSPASYTVQETQYF.

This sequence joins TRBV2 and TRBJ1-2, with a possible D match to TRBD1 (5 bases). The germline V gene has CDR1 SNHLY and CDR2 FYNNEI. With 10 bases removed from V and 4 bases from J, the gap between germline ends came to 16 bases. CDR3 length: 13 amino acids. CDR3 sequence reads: CAISQGNGYGYTF. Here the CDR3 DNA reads TGTGCCATCTCCCAGGGAAACGGCTATGGCTACACCTTC.

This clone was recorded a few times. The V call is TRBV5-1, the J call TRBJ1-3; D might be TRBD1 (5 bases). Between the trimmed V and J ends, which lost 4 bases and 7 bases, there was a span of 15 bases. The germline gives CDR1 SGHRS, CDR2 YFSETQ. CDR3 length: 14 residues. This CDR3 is CASSGGGFENTIYF. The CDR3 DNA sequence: TGCGCCAGCAGCGGGGGAGGGTTCGAGAACACCATATATTTT.

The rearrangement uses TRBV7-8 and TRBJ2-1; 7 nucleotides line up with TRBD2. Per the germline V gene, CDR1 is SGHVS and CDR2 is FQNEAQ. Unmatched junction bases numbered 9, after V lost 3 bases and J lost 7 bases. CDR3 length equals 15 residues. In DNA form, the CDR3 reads TGTGCCAGCAGCTTTTCTAGCGGAGCCGGGAATGAGCAGTTCTTC. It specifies CASSFSSGAGNEQFF.

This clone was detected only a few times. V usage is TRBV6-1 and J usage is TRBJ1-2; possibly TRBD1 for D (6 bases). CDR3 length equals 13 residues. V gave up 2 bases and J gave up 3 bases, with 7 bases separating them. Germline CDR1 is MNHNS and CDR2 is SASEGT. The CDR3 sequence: CASSEQGHYGYTF. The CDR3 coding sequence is TGTGCCAGCAGTGAACAGGGGCACTATGGCTACACCTTC.

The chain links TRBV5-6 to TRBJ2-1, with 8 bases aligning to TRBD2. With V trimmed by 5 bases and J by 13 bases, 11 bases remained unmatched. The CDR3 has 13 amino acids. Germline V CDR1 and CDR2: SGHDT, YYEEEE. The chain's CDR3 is CASRFTSGGEQFF. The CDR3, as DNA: TGTGCCAGCAGATTCACTAGCGGCGGTGAACAGTTCTTC.

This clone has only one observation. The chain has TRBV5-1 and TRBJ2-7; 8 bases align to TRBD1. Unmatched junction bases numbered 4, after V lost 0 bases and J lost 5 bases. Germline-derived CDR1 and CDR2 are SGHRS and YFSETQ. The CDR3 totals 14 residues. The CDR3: CASSLAQGAHEQYF. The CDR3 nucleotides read TGCGCCAGCAGCTTGGCGCAGGGGGCTCACGAGCAGTACTTC.

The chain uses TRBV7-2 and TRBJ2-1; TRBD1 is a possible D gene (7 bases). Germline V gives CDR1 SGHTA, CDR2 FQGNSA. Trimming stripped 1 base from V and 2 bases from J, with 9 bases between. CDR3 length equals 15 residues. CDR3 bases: TGTGCCAGCAGCTTAGGGAGGGGGCCCTACAATGAGCAGTTCTTC. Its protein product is CASSLGRGPYNEQFF.

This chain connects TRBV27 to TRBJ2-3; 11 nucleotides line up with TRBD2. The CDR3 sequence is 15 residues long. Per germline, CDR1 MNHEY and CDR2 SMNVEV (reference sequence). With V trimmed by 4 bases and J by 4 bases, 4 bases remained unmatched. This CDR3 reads CASSSLSGRADTQYF. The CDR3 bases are TGTGCCAGCAGTTCTCTTAGCGGGAGGGCAGATACGCAGTATTTT.

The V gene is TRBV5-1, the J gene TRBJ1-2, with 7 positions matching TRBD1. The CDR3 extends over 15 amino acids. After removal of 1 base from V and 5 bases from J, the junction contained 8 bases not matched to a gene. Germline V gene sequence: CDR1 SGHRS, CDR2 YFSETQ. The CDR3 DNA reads TGCGCCAGCAGCTTGTTGCAGGGGGGAACGTATGGCTACACCTTC. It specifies CASSLLQGGTYGYTF.

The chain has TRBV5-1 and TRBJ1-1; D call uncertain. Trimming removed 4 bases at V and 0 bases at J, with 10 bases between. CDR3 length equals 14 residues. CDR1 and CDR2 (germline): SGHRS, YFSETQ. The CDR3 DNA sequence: TGCGCCAGCAGCCTACAGAACATGAACACTGAAGCTTTCTTT. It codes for CASSLQNMNTEAFF. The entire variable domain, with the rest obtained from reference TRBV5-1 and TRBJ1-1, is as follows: KAGVTQTPRYLIKTRGQQVTLSCSPISGHRSVSWYQQTPGQGLQFLFEYFSETQRNKGNFPGRFSGRQFSNSRSEMNVSTLELGDSALYLCASSLQNMNTEAFFGQGTRLTVV.

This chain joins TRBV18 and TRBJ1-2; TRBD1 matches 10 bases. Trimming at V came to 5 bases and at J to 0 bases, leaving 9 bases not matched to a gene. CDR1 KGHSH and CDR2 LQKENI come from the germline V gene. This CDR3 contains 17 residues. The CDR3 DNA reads TGTGCCAGCTCATTCGACAGGGGGCGAGGGACTAACTATGGCTACACCTTC. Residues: CASSFDRGRGTNYGYTF.

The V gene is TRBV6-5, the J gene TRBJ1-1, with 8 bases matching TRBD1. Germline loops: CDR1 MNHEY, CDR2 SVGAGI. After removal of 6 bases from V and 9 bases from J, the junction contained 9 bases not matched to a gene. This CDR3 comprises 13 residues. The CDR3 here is CASSLRGRGQAFF. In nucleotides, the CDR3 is TGTGCCAGCAGCCTCAGGGGCAGGGGGCAAGCTTTCTTT.

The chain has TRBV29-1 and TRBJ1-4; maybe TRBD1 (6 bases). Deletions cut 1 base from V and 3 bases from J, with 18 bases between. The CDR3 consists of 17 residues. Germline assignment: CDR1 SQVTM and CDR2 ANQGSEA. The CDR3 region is CSVEVLVPGGPNEKLFF. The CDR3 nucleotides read TGCAGCGTTGAAGTCTTAGTGCCGGGGGGGCCTAATGAAAAACTGTTTTTT.

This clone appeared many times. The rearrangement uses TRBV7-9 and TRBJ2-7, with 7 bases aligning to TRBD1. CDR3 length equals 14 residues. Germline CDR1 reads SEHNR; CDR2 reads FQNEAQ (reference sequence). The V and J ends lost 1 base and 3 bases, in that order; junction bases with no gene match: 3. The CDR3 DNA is TGTGCCAGCAGCTTAGGGGGACAGATCTACGAGCAGTACTTC. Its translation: CASSLGGQIYEQYF. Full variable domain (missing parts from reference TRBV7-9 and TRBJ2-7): DTGVSQNPRHKITKRGQNVTFRCDPISEHNRLYWYRQTLGQGPEFLTYFQNEAQLEKSRLLSDRFSAERPKGSFSTLEIQRTEQGDSAMYLCASSLGGQIYEQYFGPGTRLTVT.

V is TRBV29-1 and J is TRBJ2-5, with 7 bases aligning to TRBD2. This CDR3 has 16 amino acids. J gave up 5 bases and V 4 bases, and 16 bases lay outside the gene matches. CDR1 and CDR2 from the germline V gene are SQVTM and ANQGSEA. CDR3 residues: CSVVPREERGTETQYF. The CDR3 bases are TGCAGCGTTGTCCCCAGGGAGGAGCGGGGTACGGAGACCCAGTACTTC. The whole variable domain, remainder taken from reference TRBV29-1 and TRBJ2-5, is SAVISQKPSRDICQRGTSLTIQCQVDSQVTMMFWYRQQPGQSLTLIATANQGSEATYESGFVIDKFPISRPNLTFSTLTVSNMSPEDSSIYLCSVVPREERGTETQYFGPGTRLLVL.

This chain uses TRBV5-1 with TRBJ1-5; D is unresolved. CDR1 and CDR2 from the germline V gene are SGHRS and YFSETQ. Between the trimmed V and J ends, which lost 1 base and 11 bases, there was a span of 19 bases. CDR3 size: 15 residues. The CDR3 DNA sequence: TGCGCCAGCAGCTTGCGCGGGGATCACCTCGAGGCCCAGCATTTT. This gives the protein CASSLRGDHLEAQHF.